This T cell receptor beta chain was retrieved from a study of T cell responses to AZD1222 COVID-19 vaccine. Method: immunoSEQ multiplex PCR; TCRdb's copy keeps in-frame clones and lacks some. This sample has 180,000 or so clones, with about 92% found just once. Germline values: CDR1 SNHLY, CDR2 FYNNEI. The CDR3 contains 15 residues. This chain uses TRBV2 with TRBJ2-5, with a possible D match to TRBD2 (6 bases). The receptor's source is an adult who received the AZD1222 COVID-19 vaccine. Specimen: peripheral blood, collected 28 days after the second AZD1222 dose. The chain's CDR3 is CAGESGEWARETQYF. In DNA form, the CDR3 reads TGTGCAGGAGAGTCGGGGGAGTGGGCTCGAGAGACCCAGTACTTC.